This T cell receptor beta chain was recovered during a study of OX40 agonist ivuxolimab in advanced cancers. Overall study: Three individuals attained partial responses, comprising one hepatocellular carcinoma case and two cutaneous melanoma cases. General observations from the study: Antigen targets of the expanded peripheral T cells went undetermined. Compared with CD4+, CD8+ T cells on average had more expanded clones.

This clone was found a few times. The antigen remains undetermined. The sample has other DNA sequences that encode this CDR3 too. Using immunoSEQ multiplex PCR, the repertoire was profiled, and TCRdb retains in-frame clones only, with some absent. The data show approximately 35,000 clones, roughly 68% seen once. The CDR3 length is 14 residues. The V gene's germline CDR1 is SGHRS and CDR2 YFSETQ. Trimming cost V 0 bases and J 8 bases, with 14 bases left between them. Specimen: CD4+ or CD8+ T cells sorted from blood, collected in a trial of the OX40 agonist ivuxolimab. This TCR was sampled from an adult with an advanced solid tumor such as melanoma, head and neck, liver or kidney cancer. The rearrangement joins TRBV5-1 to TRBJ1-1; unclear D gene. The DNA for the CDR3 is TGCGCCAGCAGCTTGGATGGTCAGTCTATAGAAGCTTTCTTT. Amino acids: CASSLDGQSIEAFF.